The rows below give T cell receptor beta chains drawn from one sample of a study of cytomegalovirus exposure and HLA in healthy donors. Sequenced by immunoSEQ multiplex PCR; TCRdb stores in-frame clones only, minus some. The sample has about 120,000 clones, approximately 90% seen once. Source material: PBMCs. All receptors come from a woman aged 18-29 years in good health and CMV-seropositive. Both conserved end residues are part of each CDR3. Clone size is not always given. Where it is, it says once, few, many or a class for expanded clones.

CDR3: CASSLWTTERDYGYTF
V: TRBV7-9
size: NA
J: TRBJ1-2

CDR3: CAWSSRGLPYGYTF
V: TRBV30
size: NA
J: TRBJ1-2

CDR3: CASSLGTYYGYTF
V: TRBV27
size: once
J: TRBJ1-2

CDR3: CASSRQGSYEQYF
V: TRBV5-4
size: NA
J: TRBJ2-7

CDR3: CASSTAGTGGNSPLHF
V: TRBV9
size: NA
J: TRBJ1-6

CDR3: CASSEAGVGYGYTF
V: TRBV6-1
size: NA
J: TRBJ1-2

CDR3: CASTLDILEAFF
V: TRBV2
size: once
J: TRBJ1-1

CDR3: CASTRQAETNEKLFF
V: TRBV6-5
size: NA
J: TRBJ1-4

CDR3: CASSFMATANTGELFF
V: TRBV7-6
size: NA
J: TRBJ2-2

CDR3: CASSYEGGWTEQYF
V: TRBV6-6
size: NA
J: TRBJ2-7

CDR3: CASSEDPSGNQPQHF
V: TRBV6-1
size: NA
J: TRBJ1-5

CDR3: CASSSREEWETQYF
V: TRBV7-9
size: NA
J: TRBJ2-5

CDR3: CASSFGQGGSNEKLFF
V: TRBV7-6
size: NA
J: TRBJ1-4

CDR3: CASSPIDFGVGQPQHF
V: TRBV27
size: NA
J: TRBJ1-5

CDR3: CAWSTHRVGEKLFF
V: TRBV30
size: NA
J: TRBJ1-4

CDR3: CASRPLESVDTQYF
V: TRBV28
size: NA
J: TRBJ2-3

CDR3: CALGGDGGTEQYF
V: TRBV7-9
size: few
J: TRBJ2-7

CDR3: CASSKGQKTTDTQYF
V: TRBV11-2
size: NA
J: TRBJ2-3

CDR3: CASSENFKATDTQYF
V: TRBV6-1
size: NA
J: TRBJ2-3

CDR3: CASSLVTGRGPDTQYF
V: TRBV5-1
size: once
J: TRBJ2-3

CDR3: CASSGAGAPSGTDTQYF
V: TRBV5-6
size: NA
J: TRBJ2-3

CDR3: CSASRGNEQFF
V: TRBV20-1
size: NA
J: TRBJ2-1

CDR3: CSVTSGYMNTEAFF
V: TRBV29-1
size: NA
J: TRBJ1-1

CDR3: CASSYATRDSPLHF
V: TRBV6-6
size: NA
J: TRBJ1-6

CDR3: CATSRDGLAFEAFF
V: TRBV15
size: NA
J: TRBJ1-1

CDR3: CASSLLRTGASYNEQFF
V: TRBV27
size: NA
J: TRBJ2-1

CDR3: CASSVVEGGELFF
V: TRBV6-1
size: NA
J: TRBJ2-2

CDR3: CASASPGLQVGYTF
V: TRBV4-2
size: NA
J: TRBJ1-2

CDR3: CASSERDRAPGGYTF
V: TRBV6-1
size: NA
J: TRBJ1-2

CDR3: CASSQEGLAGSNEQFF
V: TRBV4-2
size: NA
J: TRBJ2-1

CDR3: CASIPGHPNSPLHF
V: TRBV2
size: NA
J: TRBJ1-6

CDR3: CASRPGTGGAYEQYF
V: TRBV6-1
size: NA
J: TRBJ2-7

CDR3: CASSQDQGAILTTEAFF
V: TRBV4-1
size: NA
J: TRBJ1-1

CDR3: CASSFSGTRGSYNEQFF
V: TRBV28
size: once
J: TRBJ2-1

CDR3: CASSYGGLAGLETQYF
V: TRBV7-6
size: once
J: TRBJ2-5

CDR3: CAISESSGNTEAFF
V: TRBV10-3
size: NA
J: TRBJ1-1

CDR3: CASSLIAGGFGEQFF
V: TRBV27
size: NA
J: TRBJ2-1

CDR3: CASSLRYQETQYF
V: TRBV7-6
size: NA
J: TRBJ2-5

CDR3: CASSSGTGYEQYF
V: TRBV27
size: NA
J: TRBJ2-7

CDR3: CASSRAYNQPQHF
V: TRBV14
size: NA
J: TRBJ1-5

CDR3: CASRESSGIYNEQFF
V: TRBV5-1
size: NA
J: TRBJ2-1

CDR3: CASSIFEGSTEAFF
V: TRBV19
size: few
J: TRBJ1-1

CDR3: CASSYSDRGDTEAFF
V: TRBV6-6
size: NA
J: TRBJ1-1

CDR3: CSVEVRGSKTEAFF
V: TRBV29-1
size: once
J: TRBJ1-1

CDR3: CASNGGQNYGYTF
V: TRBV5-1
size: NA
J: TRBJ1-2

CDR3: CASSPPGLSQAEQFF
V: TRBV9
size: NA
J: TRBJ2-1

CDR3: CASSLDPGVTEAFF
V: TRBV27
size: once
J: TRBJ1-1

CDR3: CASSWGLSYNEQFF
V: TRBV19
size: once
J: TRBJ2-1

CDR3: CASSQELEGEKLFF
V: TRBV4-2
size: once
J: TRBJ1-4

CDR3: CASSYSGVSLEKLFF
V: TRBV6-5
size: NA
J: TRBJ1-4

CDR3: CASSSGTVYGYTF
V: TRBV6-6
size: NA
J: TRBJ1-2

CDR3: CASSPYGYTF
V: TRBV5-1
size: NA
J: TRBJ1-2

CDR3: CASSFSGGYEKLFF
V: TRBV27
size: NA
J: TRBJ1-4

CDR3: CACASGTGTSGANVLTF
V: TRBV30
size: NA
J: TRBJ2-6

CDR3: CASIGQWGQPQHF
V: TRBV19
size: NA
J: TRBJ1-5